This T cell receptor beta chain was found in a study of PD-L1 blockade in urothelial cancer. About the study: Beginning around 2014, patients received atezolizumab, given as 1,200 mg intravenously every 3 weeks.

Documented time point: pretreatment peripheral blood. The study enrolled patients with locally advanced or metastatic urothelial carcinoma. Method: immunoSEQ multiplex PCR; TCRdb's copy keeps in-frame clones and lacks some. The sample includes 35,000 to 45,000 clones, roughly 90% of them seen just once. The sample was PBMCs, taken around atezolizumab (anti-PD-L1) treatment. This TCR came from a woman aged 55-70 years with urothelial cancer.

The DNA for the CDR3 is TGTGCCAGTAGAGGCGGGAGCGTCTTCGGCAATGAGCAGTTCTTC. Translating it yields CASRGGSVFGNEQFF. The chain has TRBV19 and TRBJ2-1, with 7 bases matching TRBD2. The CDR3 totals 15 residues. Germline V CDR1 and CDR2: LNHDA, SQIVND (reference sequence). The V and J ends lost 6 bases and 6 bases, in that order; junction bases with no gene match: 11. Based on the CDR3 plus reference TRBV19 and TRBJ2-1, the full variable domain is DGGITQSPKYLFRKEGQNVTLSCEQNLNHDAMYWYRQDPGQGLRLIYYSQIVNDFQKGDIAEGYSVSREKKESFPLTVTSAQKNPTAFYLCASRGGSVFGNEQFFGPGTRLTVL.